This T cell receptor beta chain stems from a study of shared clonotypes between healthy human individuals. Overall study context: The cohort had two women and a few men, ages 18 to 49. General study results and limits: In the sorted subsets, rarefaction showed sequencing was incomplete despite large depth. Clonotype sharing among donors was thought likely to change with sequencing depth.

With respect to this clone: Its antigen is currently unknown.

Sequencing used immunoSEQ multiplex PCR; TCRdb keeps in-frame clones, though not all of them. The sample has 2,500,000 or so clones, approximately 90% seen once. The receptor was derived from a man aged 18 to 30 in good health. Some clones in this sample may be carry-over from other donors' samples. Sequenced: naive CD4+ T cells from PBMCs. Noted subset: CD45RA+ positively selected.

The CDR3 DNA reads as TGTGCCAGCAGCTCTCAGACAGCCGATACGCAGTATTTT. Translating it yields CASSSQTADTQYF. The chain is built from TRBV11-3 and TRBJ2-3; D might be TRBD1 (5 bases). The V gene's germline CDR1 is SGHNT and CDR2 YENEEA. CDR3 length: 13 amino acids. Trimming left V 4 bases short and J 6 bases short, with 11 bases between.